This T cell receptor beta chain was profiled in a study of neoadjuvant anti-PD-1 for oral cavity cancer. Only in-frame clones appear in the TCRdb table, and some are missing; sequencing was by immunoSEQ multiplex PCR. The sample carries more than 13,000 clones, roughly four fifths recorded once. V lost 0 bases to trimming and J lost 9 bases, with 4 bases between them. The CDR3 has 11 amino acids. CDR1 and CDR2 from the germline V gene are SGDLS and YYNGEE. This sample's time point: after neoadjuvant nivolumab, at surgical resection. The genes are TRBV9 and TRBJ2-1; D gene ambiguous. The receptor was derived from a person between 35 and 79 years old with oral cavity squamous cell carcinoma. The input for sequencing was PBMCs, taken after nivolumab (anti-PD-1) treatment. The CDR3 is CASSVEGEQFF. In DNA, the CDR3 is TGTGCCAGCAGCGTAGAAGGTGAGCAGTTCTTC.